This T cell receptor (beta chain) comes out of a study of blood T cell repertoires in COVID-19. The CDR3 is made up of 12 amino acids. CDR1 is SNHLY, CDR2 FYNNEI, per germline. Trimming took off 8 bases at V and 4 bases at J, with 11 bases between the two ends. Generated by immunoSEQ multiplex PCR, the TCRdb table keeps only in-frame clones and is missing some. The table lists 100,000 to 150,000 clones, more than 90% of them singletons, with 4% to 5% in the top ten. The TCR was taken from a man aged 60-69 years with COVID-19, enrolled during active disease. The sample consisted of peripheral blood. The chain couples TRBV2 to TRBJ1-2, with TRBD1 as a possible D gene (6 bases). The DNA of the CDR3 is TGTGCCAGCGAGCCAGGGGTCTATGGCTACACCTTC. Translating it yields CASEPGVYGYTF.